The T cell receptor beta chain under discussion was sequenced for a study of blood T cell repertoires in COVID-19. Study details: Sites in the United States, Italy and Spain provided acute and convalescent COVID-19 samples. The cDNA or gDNA used as material had been derived from T cells, B-cell-depleted T cells, or PBMCs.

Original data processing: From reference gene primer amplification, estimates of nucleated cell counts were derived. Profiled with immunoSEQ multiplex PCR; TCRdb holds only in-frame clones, not every one. The V and J calls and clone size are taken from that table; D and trimming were inferred from the DNA. The sample consists of roughly 37,000 clones, just under 85% of them appearing once. The CDR3 is 19 amino acids. The receptor was isolated from a human donor in a cohort sampled during active COVID-19. V usage is TRBV21-1 and J usage is TRBJ2-2; TRBD2, the table's D call, lacks a check against the DNA. TRBV21-1 is termed a pseudogene. Sample: peripheral blood. For the CDR3, the DNA is TGTGCCAGCAGCACCGGAATCACTAGCGGGGGGTGCCCCCCCGGGGAGCTGTTTTTT. Protein product: CASSTGITSGGCPPGELFF.